The 14 T cell receptor beta chains in this list originate from one sample, sequenced in a study of CD8 T cells in ankylosing spondylitis. Broader study findings: In ankylosing spondylitis blood, a motif of eight highly homologous TCR beta variants appeared characteristic.

Their target antigens are unknown. One entry per CDR3 protein, called by TCRdb with MiXCR from the 5' RACE reads. The data contain around 540,000 distinct CDR3 sequences, 9.5% to 15% of them singletons. The source material was blood, either unsorted or a sorted T cell fraction (not recorded which). All receptors derive from a male donor with ankylosing spondylitis.

The table lists this clonotype with a few counts. V and J are TRBV20-1 and TRBJ2-1; 12 bases align to TRBD2. V dropped 0 bases and J dropped 8; count of bases not matched to a gene: 8. The CDR3 totals 16 residues. Germline CDR1 is DFQATT and CDR2 is SNEGSKA (reference sequence). The CDR3 DNA is TGCAGTGCTAGAGATCGGCGACTAGCGGGAGTCGATGAGCAGTTCTTC. As protein: CSARDRRLAGVDEQFF.

This clonotype was detected only a few times. The J gene is TRBJ2-3, the V gene TRBV27; D unresolved. Trimming cost V 0 bases and J 6 bases, with 10 bases left between them. The CDR3 totals 14 residues. The germline V gene encodes CDR1 MNHEY and CDR2 SMNVEV (reference sequence). CDR3 loop: CASSLSINTDTQYF. The CDR3 DNA reads TGTGCCAGCAGTTTATCCATAAACACCGATACGCAGTATTTT.

This clonotype was observed at least ten times. The chain recombines TRBV12-3 or TRBV12-4 with TRBJ2-3; TRBD2 might be the D (5 bases). The CDR3 sequence is 14 residues long. Deletions cut 3 bases from V and 2 bases from J, with 9 bases between. The CDR3 reads CASSLRANTDTQYF. For the CDR3, the DNA is TGTGCCAGCAGTTTGAGGGCTAACACAGATACGCAGTATTTT.

This clonotype was seen a handful of times. The chain employs TRBV29-1 and TRBJ2-7, with D possibly being TRBD1 (6 bases). Germline CDR1 is SQVTM and CDR2 is ANQGSEA. The germline V and J ends were trimmed by 7 bases and 2 bases, with 12 bases remaining between them. The CDR3 is made up of 12 amino acids. The DNA for the CDR3 is TGCAGCGGGGGGCAGTACACCTACGAGCAGTACTTC. Its protein is CSGGQYTYEQYF.

This clonotype was seen repeatedly, ten times or more. The genes are TRBV24-1 and TRBJ2-1, with TRBD1 matching 12 bases. Germline lookup yields CDR1 KGHDR and CDR2 SFDVKD. V lost 4 bases and J lost 5; bases outside the gene matches: 8. This CDR3 is 17 amino acids long. The CDR3 bases are TGTGCCACCAGTGACAACCACGGGACAGGGGGCAACAATGAGCAGTTCTTC. This sequence encodes CATSDNHGTGGNNEQFF.

The J gene is TRBJ2-2, the V gene TRBV7-2; D may be TRBD1 or TRBD2 (5 bases each). V was clipped by 5 bases and J by 6 bases, with 10 bases between them. The CDR3 consists of 13 residues. Germline CDR1 is SGHTA and CDR2 is FQGNSA. CDR3 coding DNA: TGTGCCAGCAGCCCAGGGACCTCCGGGGAGCTGTTTTTT. As protein: CASSPGTSGELFF.

This clonotype was detected only a few times. The chain has TRBV12-3 or TRBV12-4 and TRBJ2-7, with D hard to call. Trimming took 1 base from V and 2 from J, leaving 12 bases between them. This CDR3 is 15 amino acids long. Here the CDR3 reads CASSLGSGPPYEQYF. The CDR3 bases are TGTGCCAGCAGTTTAGGTTCCGGCCCCCCCTACGAGCAGTACTTC.

This chain connects TRBV10-2 to TRBJ2-7; 7 nucleotides agree with TRBD2. Germline V gene lookup returns CDR1 WSHSY and CDR2 SAAADI. The CDR3 has 13 amino acids. After removal of 8 bases from V and 2 bases from J, the junction contained 6 bases not matched to a gene. Here the CDR3 reads CASGTGGPYEQYV. CDR3 sequence (DNA): TGCGCCAGCGGCACGGGAGGTCCCTACGAGCAGTACGTC.

There are a few counts of this clonotype. This chain uses TRBV5-1 with TRBJ1-5; D is unresolved. Germline lookup yields CDR1 SGHRS and CDR2 YFSETQ. This CDR3 contains 15 residues. With 1 base removed from V and 1 base from J, the gap between germline ends came to 9 bases. Here the CDR3 reads CASSLKSDSNQPQHF. The CDR3 region has the DNA TGCGCCAGCAGCTTGAAATCAGACAGCAATCAGCCCCAGCATTTT.

This clonotype was observed at least ten times. The chain combines TRBV10-3 with TRBJ1-1; no firm D call. Germline V gene lookup returns CDR1 ENHRY and CDR2 SYGVKD. CDR3 size: 12 residues. V lost 8 bases to trimming and J lost 2 bases, with 9 bases between them. In DNA, the CDR3 is TGTGCCATCGGATACAGCAACACTGAAGCTTTCTTT. This sequence encodes CAIGYSNTEAFF.

The CDR3 sequence is CSARGPGTQGTGELFF. In DNA, the CDR3 is TGCAGTGCTAGAGGTCCCGGGACCCAAGGCACCGGGGAGCTGTTTTTT. This chain connects TRBV20-1 to TRBJ2-2, with D possibly being TRBD1 or TRBD2 (5 bases each). V shed 1 base and J shed 4 bases, with 16 bases lying between them. This CDR3 comprises 16 residues. Germline loops: CDR1 DFQATT, CDR2 SNEGSKA (reference sequence).

This sequence joins TRBV5-1 and TRBJ2-3; D possibly matches TRBD1 or TRBD2 (6 bases each). V was cut by 5 bases and J by 4 bases, with 8 bases left in between. In germline, CDR1 is SGHRS, CDR2 YFSETQ. The CDR3 length is 12 residues. The CDR3 DNA is TGCGCCAGCAGGGAGGGGGCAGATACGCAGTATTTT. It yields the protein CASREGADTQYF.

This clonotype occurred many times. The gene calls are TRBV20-1 and TRBJ2-5; D may correspond to TRBD1 or TRBD2 (5 bases each). CDR3 length equals 13 residues. In germline, CDR1 is DFQATT, CDR2 SNEGSKA (reference sequence). V shed 4 bases and J shed 4 bases, with 13 bases lying between them. CDR3 sequence (DNA): TGCAGTGCTAAAGTACCGGGGCGAGAGACCCAGTACTTC. It yields the protein CSAKVPGRETQYF.

This chain uses TRBV7-9 with TRBJ1-2, with D possibly being TRBD1 (5 bases). V was cut by 5 bases and J by 3 bases, with 13 bases left in between. The germline V gene has CDR1 SEHNR and CDR2 FQNEAQ (reference sequence). This CDR3 is built from 14 residues. CDR3 residues: CASSTAGGDYGYTF. The CDR3 nucleotides read TGTGCCAGCAGCACCGCCGGGGGGGACTATGGCTACACCTTC.